Listed here are 10 T cell receptor beta chains from one sample, sequenced in a study of blood T cell repertoires in COVID-19 (dated by TCRdb to about 2020). Library generation was performed with the immunoSEQ multiplex PCR assay. TCRdb obtained this table from immuneACCESS and retained in-frame rearrangements with V and J assigned. These tables miss some clones; where compared with another copy, unresolved V genes account for less than half of the shortfall, and the remainder is unexplained. The sample table records under 100,000 clones; approximately 91% of these occur just once. The ten largest clones capture 3% to 3.5% of the sample. Source material: peripheral blood. Receptors originate from a woman between 65 and 79 years old with acute or convalescent COVID-19.

CDR3 amino acids: CASSSQDYNEQFF. CDR3 nucleotides: TGTGCCAGCAGCTCCCAGGACTACAATGAGCAGTTCTTC. The chain recombines TRBV7-8 with TRBJ2-1, with D unresolved. Between the trimmed V and J ends, which lost 4 bases and 3 bases, there was a span of 7 bases. The CDR3 is 13 residues long. Germline CDR1 reads SGHVS; CDR2 reads FQNEAQ. The full variable domain, its missing parts supplied by reference TRBV7-8 and TRBJ2-1, is GAGVSQSPRYKVAKRGQDVALRCDPISGHVSLFWYQQALGQGPEFLTYFQNEAQLDKSGLPSDRFFAERPEGSVSTLKIQRTQQEDSAVYLCASSSQDYNEQFFGPGTRLTVL.

Written as DNA, the CDR3 is TGTGCCAGCAGTGTACCCGGGACTAGCGGAGCCTACGAGCAGTACTTC. It yields the protein CASSVPGTSGAYEQYF. The J gene is TRBJ2-7, the V gene TRBV6-1; TRBD2 aligns across 11 bases. The CDR3 sequence is 16 residues long. The junction had 7 bases not matched to a gene; V was cut back by 4 bases and J by 2 bases. The germline gives CDR1 MNHNS, CDR2 SASEGT.

This sequence joins TRBV10-2 and TRBJ2-7; D is unresolved. CDR1 and CDR2 from the germline V gene are WSHSY and SAAADI. V was cut by 5 bases and J by 1 base, with 9 bases left in between. The CDR3 spans 13 residues. The CDR3 reads CASSLQASYEQYV. CDR3 DNA sequence: TGCGCCAGCAGTCTTCAGGCGTCCTACGAGCAGTACGTC.

J is TRBJ2-7 and V is TRBV5-4, with 13 bases matching TRBD2. Germline V gene data show CDR1 as SGHNT and CDR2 as YYREEE (reference sequence). J lost 3 bases, V lost 3 bases, and 9 bases had no gene match. This CDR3 has 17 amino acids. CDR3 amino acids: CASSYRLAGGGFYEQYF. DNA of the CDR3: TGTGCCAGCAGCTACCGACTAGCGGGAGGTGGTTTCTACGAGCAGTACTTC.

The table lists this clone with a few counts. The rearrangement links TRBV7-9 to TRBJ1-1; tentative D call: TRBD1 (5 bases). The CDR3 length is 15 residues. The germline gives CDR1 SEHNR, CDR2 FQNEAQ (reference sequence). Trimming took off 1 base at V and 2 bases at J, with 11 bases between the two ends. Here the CDR3 reads CASSLGLGVNTEAFF. CDR3 nucleotides: TGTGCCAGCAGCTTAGGTTTAGGGGTAAACACTGAAGCTTTCTTT.

The rearrangement joins TRBV11-2 to TRBJ2-7, with a tentative D call TRBD1 (5 bases). V lost 1 base, J lost 1 base, and 8 bases lay in between. Germline values: CDR1 SGHAT, CDR2 FQNNGV. CDR3 length equals 14 residues. The CDR3 DNA reads as TGTGCCAGCAGCTTAGTTGCAGGGTCCTACGAGCAGTACTTC. This sequence encodes CASSLVAGSYEQYF.

The V call is TRBV5-5, the J call TRBJ2-7, with D possibly TRBD1 on 6 matching bases. The length of the CDR3 is 15 residues. Germline V gene sequence: CDR1 SGHKS, CDR2 YYEKEE (reference sequence). V dropped 4 bases and J dropped 3 bases, with 17 bases sitting between them. The CDR3, as DNA: TGTGCCAGCAGCCGATACAGGGAAGGAGACTACGAGCAGTACGTC. It specifies CASSRYREGDYEQYV.

The J gene is TRBJ1-5, the V gene TRBV7-2; possibly TRBD1 for D (6 bases). The CDR3 sequence is 15 residues long. Germline assignment: CDR1 SGHTA and CDR2 FQGNSA. Trimming removed 3 bases at V and 1 base at J, with 10 bases between. CDR3 loop: CASSFSGGSNQPQHF. The CDR3, as DNA: TGTGCCAGCAGCTTTTCGGGGGGCAGCAATCAGCCCCAGCATTTT.

The chain's CDR3 is CASSFNLRKAGNTQYF. The CDR3 nucleotides are TGTGCCAGCAGCTTTAATTTAAGAAAGGCAGGAAATACGCAGTATTTT. V gene TRBV5-4 combines with J gene TRBJ2-3; no clear D gene. The germline CDR1 and CDR2 sequences are SGHNT and YYREEE (reference sequence). This CDR3 is built from 16 residues. The V and J ends lost 2 bases and 7 bases respectively, with 20 bases between them.

The rearrangement uses TRBV27 and TRBJ1-2; D possibly corresponds to TRBD1 (6 bases). The germline CDR1 and CDR2 sequences are MNHEY and SMNVEV (reference sequence). The V gene lost 4 bases and the J gene lost 5 bases, with 11 bases spanning the gap. The CDR3 is 13 residues long. The CDR3 region has the DNA TGTGCCAGCAGTTCTCGACAGGCATATGGCTACACCTTC. Residues: CASSSRQAYGYTF.